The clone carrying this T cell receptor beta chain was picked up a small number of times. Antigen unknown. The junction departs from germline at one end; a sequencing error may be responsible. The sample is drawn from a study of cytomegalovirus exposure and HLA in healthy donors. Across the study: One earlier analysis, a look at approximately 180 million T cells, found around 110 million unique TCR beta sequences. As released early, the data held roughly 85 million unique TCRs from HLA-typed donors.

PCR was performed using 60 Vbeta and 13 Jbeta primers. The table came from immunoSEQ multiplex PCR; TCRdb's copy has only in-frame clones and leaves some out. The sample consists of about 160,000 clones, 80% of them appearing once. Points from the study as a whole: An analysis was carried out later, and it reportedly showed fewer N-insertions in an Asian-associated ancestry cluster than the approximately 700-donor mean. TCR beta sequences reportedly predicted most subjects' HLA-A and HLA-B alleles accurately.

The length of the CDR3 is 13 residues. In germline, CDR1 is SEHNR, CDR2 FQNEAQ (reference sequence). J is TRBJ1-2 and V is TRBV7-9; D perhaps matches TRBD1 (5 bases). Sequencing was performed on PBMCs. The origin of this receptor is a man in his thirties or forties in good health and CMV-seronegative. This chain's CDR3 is CSSSAQGQYGYTF. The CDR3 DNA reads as TGTTCCAGCAGCGCGCAGGGTCAGTATGGCTACACCTTC.